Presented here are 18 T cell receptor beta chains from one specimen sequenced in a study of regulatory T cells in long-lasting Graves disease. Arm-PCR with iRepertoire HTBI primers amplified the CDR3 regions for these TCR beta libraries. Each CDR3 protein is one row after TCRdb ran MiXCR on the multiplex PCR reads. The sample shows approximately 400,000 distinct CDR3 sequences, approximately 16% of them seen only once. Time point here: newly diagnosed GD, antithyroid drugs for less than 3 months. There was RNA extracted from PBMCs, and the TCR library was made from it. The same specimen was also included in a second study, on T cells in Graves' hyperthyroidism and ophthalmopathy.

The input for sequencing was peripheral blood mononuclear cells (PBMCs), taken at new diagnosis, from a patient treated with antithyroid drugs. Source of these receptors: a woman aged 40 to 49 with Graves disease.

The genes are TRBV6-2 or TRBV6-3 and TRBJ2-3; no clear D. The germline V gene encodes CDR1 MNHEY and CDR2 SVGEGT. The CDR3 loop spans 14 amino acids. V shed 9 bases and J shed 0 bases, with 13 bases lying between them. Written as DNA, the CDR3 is TGTGCCAGTCAGAGCACGGGCAGCACAGATACGCAGTATTTT. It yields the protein CASQSTGSTDTQYF.

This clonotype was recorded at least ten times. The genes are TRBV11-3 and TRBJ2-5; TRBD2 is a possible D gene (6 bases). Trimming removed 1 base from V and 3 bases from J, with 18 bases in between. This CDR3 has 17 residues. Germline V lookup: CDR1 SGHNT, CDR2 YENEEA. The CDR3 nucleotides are TGTGCCAGCAGCTTAGGGGTTTCAACGGGACTCGAAGAGACCCAGTACTTC. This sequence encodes CASSLGVSTGLEETQYF.

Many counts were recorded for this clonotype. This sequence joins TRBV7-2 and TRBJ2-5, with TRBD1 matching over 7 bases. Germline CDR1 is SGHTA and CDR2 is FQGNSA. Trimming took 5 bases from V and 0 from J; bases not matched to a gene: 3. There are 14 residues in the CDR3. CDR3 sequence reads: CASSRDSNQETQYF. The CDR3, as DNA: TGTGCCAGCAGCCGGGACAGCAACCAAGAGACCCAGTACTTC. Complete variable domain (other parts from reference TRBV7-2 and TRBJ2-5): GAGVSQSPSNKVTEKGKDVELRCDPISGHTALYWYRQSLGQGLEFLIYFQGNSAPDKSGLPSDRFSAERTGGSVSTLTIQRTQQEDSAVYLCASSRDSNQETQYFGPGTRLLVL.

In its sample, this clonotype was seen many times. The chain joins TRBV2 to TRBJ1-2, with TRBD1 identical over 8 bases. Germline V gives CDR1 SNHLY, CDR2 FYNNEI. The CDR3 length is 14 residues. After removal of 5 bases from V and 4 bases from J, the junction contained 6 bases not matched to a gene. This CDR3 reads CASSRSGQGYGYTF. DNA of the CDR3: TGTGCCAGCAGTCGGTCTGGACAGGGCTATGGCTACACCTTC.

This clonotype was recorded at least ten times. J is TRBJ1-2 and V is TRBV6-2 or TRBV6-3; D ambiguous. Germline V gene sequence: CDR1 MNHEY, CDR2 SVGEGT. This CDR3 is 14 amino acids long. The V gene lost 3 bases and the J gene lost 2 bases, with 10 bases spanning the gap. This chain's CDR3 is CASSYRPENYGYTF. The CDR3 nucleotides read TGTGCCAGCAGTTATAGGCCGGAAAACTATGGCTACACCTTC.

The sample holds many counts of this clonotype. In nucleotides, the CDR3 is TGTGCCAGCAGTTACCAAAGGGGACAGGGTAGTCGTTCACCCCTCCACTTT. It specifies CASSYQRGQGSRSPLHF. V gene TRBV6-5 combines with J gene TRBJ1-6; TRBD1 matches at 9 bases. The germline V gene has CDR1 MNHEY and CDR2 SVGAGI. The CDR3 totals 17 residues. V was clipped by 2 bases and J by 9 bases; unmatched bases: 11.

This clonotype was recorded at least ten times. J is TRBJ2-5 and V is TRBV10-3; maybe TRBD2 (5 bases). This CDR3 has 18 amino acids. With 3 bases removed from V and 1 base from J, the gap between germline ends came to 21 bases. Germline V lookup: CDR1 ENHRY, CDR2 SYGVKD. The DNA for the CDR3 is TGTGCCATCAGTGAAATGTGGGAGAAGGTGGGGTTCCAAGAGACCCAGTACTTC. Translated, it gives CAISEMWEKVGFQETQYF.

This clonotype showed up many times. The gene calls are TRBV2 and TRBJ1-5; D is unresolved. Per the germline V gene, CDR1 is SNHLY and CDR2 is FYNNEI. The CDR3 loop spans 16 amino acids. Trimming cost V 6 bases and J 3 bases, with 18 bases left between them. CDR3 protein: CASRASLIEDNQPQHF. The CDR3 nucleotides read TGTGCCAGCAGGGCGAGCCTAATTGAGGACAATCAGCCCCAGCATTTT. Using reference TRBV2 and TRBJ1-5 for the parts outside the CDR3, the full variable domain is EPEVTQTPSHQVTQMGQEVILRCVPISNHLYFYWYRQILGQKVEFLVSFYNNEISEKSEIFDDQFSVERPDGSNFTLKIRSTKLEDSAMYFCASRASLIEDNQPQHFGDGTRLSIL.

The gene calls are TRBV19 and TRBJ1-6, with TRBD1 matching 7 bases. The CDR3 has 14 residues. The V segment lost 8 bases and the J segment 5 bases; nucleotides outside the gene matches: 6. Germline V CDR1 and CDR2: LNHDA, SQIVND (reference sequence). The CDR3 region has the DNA TGTGCCAGTGCCTACAGGGGTGATAATTCACCCCTCCACTTT. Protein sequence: CASAYRGDNSPLHF.

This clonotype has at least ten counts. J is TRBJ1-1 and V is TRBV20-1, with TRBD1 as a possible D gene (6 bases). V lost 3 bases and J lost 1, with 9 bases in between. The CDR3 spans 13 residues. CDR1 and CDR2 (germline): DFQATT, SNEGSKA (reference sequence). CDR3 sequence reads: CSASWGANTEAFF. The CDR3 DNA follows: TGCAGTGCTAGTTGGGGGGCGAACACTGAAGCTTTCTTT.

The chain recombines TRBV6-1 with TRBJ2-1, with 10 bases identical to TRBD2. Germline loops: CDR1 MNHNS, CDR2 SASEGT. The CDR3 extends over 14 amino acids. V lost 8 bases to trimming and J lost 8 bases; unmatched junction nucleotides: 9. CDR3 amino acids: CASGPLAGFDEQFF. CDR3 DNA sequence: TGTGCCAGCGGTCCACTAGCGGGATTTGATGAGCAGTTCTTC.

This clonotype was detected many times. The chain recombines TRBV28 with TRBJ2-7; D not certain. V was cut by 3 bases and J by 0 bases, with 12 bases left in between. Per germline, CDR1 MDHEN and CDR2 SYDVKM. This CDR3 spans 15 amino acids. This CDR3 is CASSLVAQSSYEQYF. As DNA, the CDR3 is TGTGCCAGCAGTTTGGTCGCGCAGAGCTCCTACGAGCAGTACTTC.

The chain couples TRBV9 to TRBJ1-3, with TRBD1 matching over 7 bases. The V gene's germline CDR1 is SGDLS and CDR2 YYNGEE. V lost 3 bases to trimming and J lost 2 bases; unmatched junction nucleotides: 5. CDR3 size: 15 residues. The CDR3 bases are TGTGCCAGCAGCGGCGACAGGGAACCTGGAAACACCATATATTTT. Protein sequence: CASSGDREPGNTIYF. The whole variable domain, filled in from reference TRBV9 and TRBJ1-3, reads DSGVTQTPKHLITATGQRVTLRCSPRSGDLSVYWYQQSLDQGLQFLIQYYNGEERAKGNILERFSAQQFPDLHSELNLSSLELGDSALYFCASSGDREPGNTIYFGEGSWLTVV.

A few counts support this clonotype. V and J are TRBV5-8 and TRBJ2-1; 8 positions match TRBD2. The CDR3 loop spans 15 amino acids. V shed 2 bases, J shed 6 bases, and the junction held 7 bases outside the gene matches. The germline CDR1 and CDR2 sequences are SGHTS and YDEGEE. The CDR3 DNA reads TGTGCCAGCAGCTTTAGGCTAGCGGGCCCCAATGAGCAGTTCTTC. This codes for CASSFRLAGPNEQFF.

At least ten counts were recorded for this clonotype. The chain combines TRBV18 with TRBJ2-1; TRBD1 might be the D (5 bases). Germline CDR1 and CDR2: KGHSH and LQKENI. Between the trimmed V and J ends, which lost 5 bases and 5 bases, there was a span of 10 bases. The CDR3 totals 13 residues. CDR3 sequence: CASSVTENNEQFF. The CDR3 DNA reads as TGTGCCAGCTCAGTGACAGAGAACAATGAGCAGTTCTTC.

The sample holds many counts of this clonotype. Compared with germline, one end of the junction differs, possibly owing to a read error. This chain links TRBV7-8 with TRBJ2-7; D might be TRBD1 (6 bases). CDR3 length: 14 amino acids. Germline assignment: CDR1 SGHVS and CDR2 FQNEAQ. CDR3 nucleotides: TGCGCCAGCAGCCAAGGACAGACAGCCTACGAGCAGTACTTC. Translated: CASSQGQTAYEQYF.

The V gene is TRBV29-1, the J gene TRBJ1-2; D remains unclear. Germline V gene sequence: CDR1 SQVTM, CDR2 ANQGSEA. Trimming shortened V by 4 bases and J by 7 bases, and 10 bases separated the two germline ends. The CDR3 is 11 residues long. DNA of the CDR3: TGCAGCGTTGTAAGGTCTGCTGGCTACACCTTC. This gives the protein CSVVRSAGYTF.

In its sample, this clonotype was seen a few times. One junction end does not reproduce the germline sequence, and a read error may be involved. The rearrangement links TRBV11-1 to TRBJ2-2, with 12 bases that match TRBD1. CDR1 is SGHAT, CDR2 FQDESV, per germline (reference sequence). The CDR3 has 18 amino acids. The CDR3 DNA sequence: TGCGCCAGCAGCCAAGATCAGGGACAGGGGGCGATCACCGGGGAGCTGTTTTTT. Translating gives CASSQDQGQGAITGELFF.